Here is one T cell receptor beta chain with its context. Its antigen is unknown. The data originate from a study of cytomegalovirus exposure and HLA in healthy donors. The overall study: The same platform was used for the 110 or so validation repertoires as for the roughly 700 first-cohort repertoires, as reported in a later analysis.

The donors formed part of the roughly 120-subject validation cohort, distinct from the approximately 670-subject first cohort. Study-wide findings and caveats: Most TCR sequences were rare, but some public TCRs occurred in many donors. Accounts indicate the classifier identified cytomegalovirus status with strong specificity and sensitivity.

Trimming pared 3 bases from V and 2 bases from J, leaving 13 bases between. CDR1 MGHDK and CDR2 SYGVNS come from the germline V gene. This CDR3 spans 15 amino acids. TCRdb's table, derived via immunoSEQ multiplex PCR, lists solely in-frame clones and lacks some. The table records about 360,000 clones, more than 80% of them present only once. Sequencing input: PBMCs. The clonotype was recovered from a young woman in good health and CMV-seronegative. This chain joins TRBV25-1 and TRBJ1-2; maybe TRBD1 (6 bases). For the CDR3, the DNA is TGTGCCAGCAGTGATCCGGGGGGCGCAAACTATGGCTACACCTTC. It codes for CASSDPGGANYGYTF.